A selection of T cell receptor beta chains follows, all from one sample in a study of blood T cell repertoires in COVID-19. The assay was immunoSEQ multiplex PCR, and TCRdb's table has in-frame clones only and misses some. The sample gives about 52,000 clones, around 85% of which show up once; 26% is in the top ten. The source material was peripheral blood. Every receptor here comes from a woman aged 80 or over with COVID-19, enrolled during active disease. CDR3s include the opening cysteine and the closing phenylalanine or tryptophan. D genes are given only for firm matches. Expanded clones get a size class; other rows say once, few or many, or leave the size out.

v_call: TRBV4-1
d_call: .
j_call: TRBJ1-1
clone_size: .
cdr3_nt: TGCGCCAGCAGCCACGATAGCTATGAAGCTTTCTTT
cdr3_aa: CASSHDSYEAFF

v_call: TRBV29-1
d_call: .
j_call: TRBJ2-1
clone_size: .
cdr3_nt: TGCAGCGTTGTTCGGGGGTCCTACAATGAGCAGTTCTTC
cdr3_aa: CSVVRGSYNEQFF

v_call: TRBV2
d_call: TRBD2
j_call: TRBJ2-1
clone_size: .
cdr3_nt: TGTGCCAGCAGGGGACTAGCCAATTTCGATGAGCAGTTCTTC
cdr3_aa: CASRGLANFDEQFF

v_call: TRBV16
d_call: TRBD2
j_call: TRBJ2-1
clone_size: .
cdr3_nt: TGTGCCAGCAGCCAATTGGCGGGAGATGAGCAGTTCTTC
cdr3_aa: CASSQLAGDEQFF

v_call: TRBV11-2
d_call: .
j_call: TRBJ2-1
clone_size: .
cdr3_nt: TGTGCCAGCAGCGCACAACGGGGGAATGAGCAGTTCTTC
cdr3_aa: CASSAQRGNEQFF

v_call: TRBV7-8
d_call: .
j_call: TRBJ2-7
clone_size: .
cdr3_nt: TGTGCCAGCAGCTTAGATCTGAGGGCGGTTTCCTACGAGCAGTACTTC
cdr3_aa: CASSLDLRAVSYEQYF

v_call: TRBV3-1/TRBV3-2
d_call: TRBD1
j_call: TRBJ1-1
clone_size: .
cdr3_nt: TGTGCCAGCAGCCCAACAGGGGGAGACGCCACTGAAGCTTTCTTT
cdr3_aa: CASSPTGGDATEAFF

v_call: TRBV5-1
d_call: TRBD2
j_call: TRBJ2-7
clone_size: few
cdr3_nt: TGCGCCAGCACCGTAGTAGCGGGATCCTACGAGCAGTACTTC
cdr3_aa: CASTVVAGSYEQYF

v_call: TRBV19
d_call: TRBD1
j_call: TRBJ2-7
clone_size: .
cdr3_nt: TGTGCCAGTAGTATAGGGTCCGGGACAGGGCGCTACGAGCAGTACTTC
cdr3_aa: CASSIGSGTGRYEQYF

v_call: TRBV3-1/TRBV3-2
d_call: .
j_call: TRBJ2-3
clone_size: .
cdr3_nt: TGTGCCAGCAGCCAAGGCACGGGAGGGGCAGGGGGTAAGCAGGATACGCAGTATTTT
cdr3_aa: CASSQGTGGAGGKQDTQYF

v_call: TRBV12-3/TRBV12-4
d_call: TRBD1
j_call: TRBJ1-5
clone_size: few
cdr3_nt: TGTGCCAGCAGTTCAGACAGGGGTCAGCCCCAGCATTTT
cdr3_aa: CASSSDRGQPQHF

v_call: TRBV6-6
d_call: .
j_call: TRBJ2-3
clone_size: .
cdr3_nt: TGTGCCAGCAGTTCTGGGGGGGGGCATGGGAATACGCAGTATTTT
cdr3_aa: CASSSGGGHGNTQYF

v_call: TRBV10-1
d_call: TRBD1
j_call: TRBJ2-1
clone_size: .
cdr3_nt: TGCGCCAGCAGTGAGAGCCAAAGGGAGGACAGGGGAAGGGGTGAGCAGTTCTTC
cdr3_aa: CASSESQREDRGRGEQFF

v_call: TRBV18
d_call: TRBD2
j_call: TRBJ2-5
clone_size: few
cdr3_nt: TGTGCCAGCTCAGGTACTAGCGGGAGCCAAGAGACCCAGTACTTC
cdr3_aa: CASSGTSGSQETQYF

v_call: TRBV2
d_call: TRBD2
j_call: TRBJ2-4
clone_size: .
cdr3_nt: TGTGCCAGCAGTTCCGGGACTACCTTAGCCAAAAACATTCAGTACTTC
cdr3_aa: CASSSGTTLAKNIQYF

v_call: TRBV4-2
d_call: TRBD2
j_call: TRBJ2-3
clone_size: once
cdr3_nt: TGTGCCAGCAGCCAAAGCCGGGAGGATCTTGCAGATACGCAGTATTTT
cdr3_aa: CASSQSREDLADTQYF

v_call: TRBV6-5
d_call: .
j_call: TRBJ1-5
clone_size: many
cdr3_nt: TGTGCCAGCAATCCTACAGGGAGCAATCAGCCCCAGCATTTT
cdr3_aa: CASNPTGSNQPQHF

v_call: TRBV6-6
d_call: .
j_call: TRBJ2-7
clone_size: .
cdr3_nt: TGTGCCAGCAGCCAACTAGATTCGGGAGAGCAGTACTTC
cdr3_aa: CASSQLDSGEQYF

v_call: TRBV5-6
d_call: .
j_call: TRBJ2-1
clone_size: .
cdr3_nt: TGTGCCAGCAGCTTCGTCGTGGGAGCGAGAGGTGAGCAGTTCTTC
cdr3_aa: CASSFVVGARGEQFF

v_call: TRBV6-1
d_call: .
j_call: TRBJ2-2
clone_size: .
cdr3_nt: TGTGCCAGCAGTGAATATGAGGGATCGAACACCGGGGAGCTGTTTTTT
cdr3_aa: CASSEYEGSNTGELFF

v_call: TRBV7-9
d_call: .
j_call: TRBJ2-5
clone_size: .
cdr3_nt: TGTGCCAGCAGCTTCGGCGGCGGACTGGGGGAGACCCAGTACTTC
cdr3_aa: CASSFGGGLGETQYF

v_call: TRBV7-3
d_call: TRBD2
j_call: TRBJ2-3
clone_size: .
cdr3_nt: TGTGCCAGCAGCTTAACTGGACTAGCAGATACGCAGTATTTT
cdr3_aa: CASSLTGLADTQYF

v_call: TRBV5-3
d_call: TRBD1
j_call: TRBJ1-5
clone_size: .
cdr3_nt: TGTGCCAGAAGCCTTTCGACAGGGCATCAGCCCCAGCATTTT
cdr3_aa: CARSLSTGHQPQHF

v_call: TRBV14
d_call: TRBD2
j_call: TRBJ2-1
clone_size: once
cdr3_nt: TGTGCCAGCAGCCAAGGGACTAGCGGGATCGTTGAGCAGTTCTTC
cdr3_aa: CASSQGTSGIVEQFF

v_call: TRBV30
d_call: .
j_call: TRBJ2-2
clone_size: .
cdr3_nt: TGTGCCTGGGGTGGGCCATCCACCGGGGAGCTGTTTTTT
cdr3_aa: CAWGGPSTGELFF

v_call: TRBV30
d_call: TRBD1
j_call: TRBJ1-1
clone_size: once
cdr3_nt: TGTGCCTGGAGTGTAGGGACAGCGAACACTGAAGCTTTCTTT
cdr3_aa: CAWSVGTANTEAFF

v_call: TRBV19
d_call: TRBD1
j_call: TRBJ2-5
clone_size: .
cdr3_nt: TGTGCCAGTAGTATAGGTCAGGGGGTAGGAGAGACCCAGTACTTC
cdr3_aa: CASSIGQGVGETQYF

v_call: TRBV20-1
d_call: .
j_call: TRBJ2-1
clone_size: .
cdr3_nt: TGCAGTGTATCGGGGAATGAGCAGTTCTTC
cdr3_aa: CSVSGNEQFF

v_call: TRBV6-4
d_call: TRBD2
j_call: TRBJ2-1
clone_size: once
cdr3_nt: TGTGCCAGCAGTCCCGGGGGCGGGAGGGCCTACAATGAGCAGTTCTTC
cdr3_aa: CASSPGGGRAYNEQFF

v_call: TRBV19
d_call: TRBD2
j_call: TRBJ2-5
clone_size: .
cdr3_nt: TGTGCCAGTGCGAAGAGCGGGAGTACAGAGACCCAGTACTTC
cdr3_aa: CASAKSGSTETQYF

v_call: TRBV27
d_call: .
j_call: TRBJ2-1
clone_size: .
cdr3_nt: TGTGCCAGCAGTTTGGCGGGACTTTACAATGAGCAGTTCTTC
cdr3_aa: CASSLAGLYNEQFF

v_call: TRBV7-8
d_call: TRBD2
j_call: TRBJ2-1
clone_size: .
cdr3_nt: TGTGCCAGCAGCTATACGGGACTAGCGGGACAAGATGAGCAGTTCTTC
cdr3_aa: CASSYTGLAGQDEQFF

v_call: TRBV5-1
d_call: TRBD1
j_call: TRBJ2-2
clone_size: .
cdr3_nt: TGCGCCAGCAGCCCCGGACAGGGCAACACCGGGGAGCTGTTTTTT
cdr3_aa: CASSPGQGNTGELFF

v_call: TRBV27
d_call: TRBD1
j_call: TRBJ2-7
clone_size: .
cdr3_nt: TGTGCCAGCAGTCCCGGGACAGGGTATTACGAGCAGTACTTC
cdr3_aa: CASSPGTGYYEQYF

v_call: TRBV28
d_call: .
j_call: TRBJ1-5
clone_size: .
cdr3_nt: TGTGCCAGCAGTTTACTCAATCAGCCCCAGCATTTT
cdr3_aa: CASSLLNQPQHF

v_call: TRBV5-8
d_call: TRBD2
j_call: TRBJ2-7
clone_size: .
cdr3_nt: TGTGCCAGCAGCTCCCGGGGTAGCGGGAGATCCTACGAGCAGTACTTC
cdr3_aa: CASSSRGSGRSYEQYF

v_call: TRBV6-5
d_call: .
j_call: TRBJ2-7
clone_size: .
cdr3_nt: TGTGCCAGCAGTATGGGCCGGGGCGAGCAGTACTTC
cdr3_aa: CASSMGRGEQYF

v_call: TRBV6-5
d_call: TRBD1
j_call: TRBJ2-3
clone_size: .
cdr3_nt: TGTGCCAGCAGTTTCCGACAGGGGCTCCGGACAGATACGCAGTATTTT
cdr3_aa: CASSFRQGLRTDTQYF

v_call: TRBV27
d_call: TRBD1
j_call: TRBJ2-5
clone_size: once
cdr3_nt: TGTGCCAGCAGTTTGACAGGGGGGGAGACCCAGTACTTC
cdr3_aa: CASSLTGGETQYF